This TCR beta chain was sequenced during a study of blood T cell repertoires in COVID-19. Assay: immunoSEQ multiplex PCR; the TCRdb copy retains only in-frame clones and omits some. This sample yields 250,000 to 300,000 clones, of which about 91% are seen a single time; roughly 4.8% belongs to the top ten. The sequence derives from a middle-aged woman who had recovered from COVID-19. Material: peripheral blood.

This chain's CDR3 is CASSLSGSNQPQHF. The CDR3 DNA sequence: TGTGCCAGCAGCCTCAGTGGCAGCAATCAGCCCCAGCATTTT. The chain employs TRBV3-1 (or the pseudogene TRBV3-2) and TRBJ1-5; unclear D gene. The CDR3 sequence is 14 residues long. Germline-derived CDR1 and CDR2 are LGHDT and YNNKEL (reference sequence). V shed 4 bases and J shed 1 base, with 8 bases lying between them.